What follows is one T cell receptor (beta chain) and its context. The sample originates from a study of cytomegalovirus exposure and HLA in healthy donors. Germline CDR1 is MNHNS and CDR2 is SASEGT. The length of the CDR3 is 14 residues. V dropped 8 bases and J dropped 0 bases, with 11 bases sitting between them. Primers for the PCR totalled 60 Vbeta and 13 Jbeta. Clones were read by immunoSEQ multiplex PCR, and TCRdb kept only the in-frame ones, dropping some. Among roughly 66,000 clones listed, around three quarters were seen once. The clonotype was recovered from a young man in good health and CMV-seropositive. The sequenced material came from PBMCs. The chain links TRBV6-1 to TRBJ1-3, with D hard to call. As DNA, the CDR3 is TGTGCCAGCGCTCCAGGATCCTCTGGAAACACCATATATTTT. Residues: CASAPGSSGNTIYF.